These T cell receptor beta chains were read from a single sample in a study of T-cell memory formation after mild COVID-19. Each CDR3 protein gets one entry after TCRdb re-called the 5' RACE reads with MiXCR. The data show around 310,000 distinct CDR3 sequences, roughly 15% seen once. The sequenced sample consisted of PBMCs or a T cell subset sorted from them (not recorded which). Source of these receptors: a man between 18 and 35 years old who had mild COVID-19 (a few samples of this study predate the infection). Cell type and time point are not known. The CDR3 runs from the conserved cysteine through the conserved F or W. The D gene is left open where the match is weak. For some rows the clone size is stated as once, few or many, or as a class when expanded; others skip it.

CDR3 protein: CASSQEGAGITDTQYF; CDR3 DNA: TGCGCCAGCAGCCAAGAGGGCGCGGGGATCACAGATACGCAGTATTTT; V gene: TRBV4-3; J gene: TRBJ2-3; clone size: many; D gene: .
CDR3 protein: CASSGRPDIDTQYF; CDR3 DNA: TGTGCCAGCAGTGGGAGACCCGACATAGATACGCAGTATTTT; V gene: TRBV6-4; J gene: TRBJ2-3; clone size: once; D gene: .
CDR3 protein: CASSLRTSGGFRGDEQFF; CDR3 DNA: TGCGCCAGCAGCTTACGGACTAGCGGGGGTTTCAGAGGCGATGAGCAGTTCTTC; V gene: TRBV4-3; J gene: TRBJ2-1; clone size: many; D gene: TRBD2
CDR3 protein: CASSQVGGTGVSYEQYF; CDR3 DNA: TGCGCCAGCAGCCAAGTGGGAGGGACAGGTGTTTCCTACGAGCAGTACTTC; V gene: TRBV4-3; J gene: TRBJ2-7; clone size: few; D gene: .
CDR3 protein: CASPGTEITDTQYF; CDR3 DNA: TGTGCCAGCCCCGGGACTGAAATCACAGATACGCAGTATTTT; V gene: TRBV2; J gene: TRBJ2-3; clone size: .; D gene: .
CDR3 protein: CASSPRRVAGEQYF; CDR3 DNA: TGTGCCAGCAGCCCCCGACGCGTAGCCGGAGAGCAGTACTTC; V gene: TRBV7-9; J gene: TRBJ2-7; clone size: .; D gene: .
CDR3 protein: CSARGSWDRDETQYF; CDR3 DNA: TGCAGTGCTAGAGGCTCATGGGACAGGGACGAGACCCAGTACTTC; V gene: TRBV20-1; J gene: TRBJ2-5; clone size: .; D gene: TRBD1
CDR3 protein: CASSQSTGSYEQYF; CDR3 DNA: TGCGCCAGCAGCCAGTCTACAGGGTCCTACGAGCAGTACTTC; V gene: TRBV4-3; J gene: TRBJ2-7; clone size: many; D gene: .
CDR3 protein: CASSPELDTEAFF; CDR3 DNA: TGCGCCAGCAGCCCGGAGTTGGACACTGAAGCTTTCTTT; V gene: TRBV5-1; J gene: TRBJ1-1; clone size: .; D gene: .
CDR3 protein: CASSQDRGTGGTEAFF; CDR3 DNA: TGCGCCAGCAGCCAAGATCGGGGGACAGGGGGCACTGAAGCTTTCTTT; V gene: TRBV4-1; J gene: TRBJ1-1; clone size: few; D gene: TRBD1
CDR3 protein: CASSKGQGQYF; CDR3 DNA: TGCGCCAGCAGCAAGGGACAGGGACAGTACTTC; V gene: TRBV5-1; J gene: TRBJ2-7; clone size: .; D gene: TRBD1
CDR3 protein: CASSQEVGRGSEQYF; CDR3 DNA: TGTGCCAGCAGCCAAGAGGTGGGACGAGGATCCGAGCAGTACTTC; V gene: TRBV3-1; J gene: TRBJ2-7; clone size: many; D gene: .
CDR3 protein: CASSLGVAGEQFF; CDR3 DNA: TGTGCCAGCAGCTTAGGAGTAGCCGGTGAGCAGTTCTTC; V gene: TRBV7-9; J gene: TRBJ2-1; clone size: few; D gene: .
CDR3 protein: CASSLDHTINGETQYF; CDR3 DNA: TGTGCCAGCAGCTTAGATCACACAATTAACGGGGAGACCCAGTACTTC; V gene: TRBV11-2; J gene: TRBJ2-5; clone size: .; D gene: .
CDR3 protein: CASSRSGDSTGNQPQHF; CDR3 DNA: TGCGCCAGCAGCCGAAGTGGGGACTCCACCGGCAATCAGCCCCAGCATTTT; V gene: TRBV4-1; J gene: TRBJ1-5; clone size: few; D gene: .
CDR3 protein: CASSLIGREQFF; CDR3 DNA: TGTGCCAGCAGCTTAATAGGTCGGGAGCAGTTCTTC; V gene: TRBV7-3; J gene: TRBJ2-1; clone size: few; D gene: .
CDR3 protein: CASSHQKPLPHEQFF; CDR3 DNA: TGTGCCAGCAGCCACCAGAAGCCTCTGCCCCATGAGCAGTTCTTC; V gene: TRBV7-9; J gene: TRBJ2-1; clone size: .; D gene: .
CDR3 protein: CASSETRQGATGELFF; CDR3 DNA: TGTGCCAGCAGTGAAACCCGACAGGGGGCGACCGGGGAGCTGTTTTTT; V gene: TRBV2; J gene: TRBJ2-2; clone size: .; D gene: TRBD1
CDR3 protein: CASSHPSADPGETQYF; CDR3 DNA: TGCGCCAGCAGCCACCCCTCGGCCGACCCGGGAGAGACCCAGTACTTC; V gene: TRBV4-1; J gene: TRBJ2-5; clone size: .; D gene: .
CDR3 protein: CSAPDRVKNIQYF; CDR3 DNA: TGCAGTGCCCCGGACAGGGTTAAAAACATTCAGTACTTC; V gene: TRBV20-1; J gene: TRBJ2-4; clone size: few; D gene: TRBD1
CDR3 protein: CASWSGAAGELFF; CDR3 DNA: TGTGCCAGCTGGTCAGGGGCTGCCGGGGAGCTGTTTTTT; V gene: TRBV28; J gene: TRBJ2-2; clone size: .; D gene: .
CDR3 protein: CASSSGLAGSSYNEQFF; CDR3 DNA: TGTGCCAGCAGCTCAGGACTAGCGGGGAGCTCCTACAATGAGCAGTTCTTC; V gene: TRBV7-9; J gene: TRBJ2-1; clone size: many; D gene: TRBD2
CDR3 protein: CSVEAFQEGWDTQYF; CDR3 DNA: TGCAGCGTTGAAGCGTTCCAGGAAGGTTGGGATACGCAGTATTTT; V gene: TRBV29-1; J gene: TRBJ2-3; clone size: .; D gene: .
CDR3 protein: CASTPGGGGQPQHF; CDR3 DNA: TGTGCCAGCACCCCCGGGGGGGGAGGTCAGCCCCAGCATTTT; V gene: TRBV7-2; J gene: TRBJ1-5; clone size: few; D gene: .
CDR3 protein: CSVTGVDTGELFF; CDR3 DNA: TGCAGCGTTACAGGGGTGGACACCGGGGAGCTGTTTTTT; V gene: TRBV29-1; J gene: TRBJ2-2; clone size: few; D gene: TRBD1
CDR3 protein: CASSLDRYLGLRTDTQYF; CDR3 DNA: TGTGCCAGCAGCTTAGACCGCTACCTTGGACTGAGAACAGATACGCAGTATTTT; V gene: TRBV5-6; J gene: TRBJ2-3; clone size: many; D gene: .
CDR3 protein: CASSPSGGLTEAFF; CDR3 DNA: TGTGCCAGCTCACCAAGCGGGGGCCTCACTGAAGCTTTCTTT; V gene: TRBV18; J gene: TRBJ1-1; clone size: many; D gene: .
CDR3 protein: CASSFRGLEGYTF; CDR3 DNA: TGTGCCAGCAGCTTCAGGGGGCTTGAAGGCTACACCTTC; V gene: TRBV7-9; J gene: TRBJ1-2; clone size: few; D gene: TRBD1
CDR3 protein: CASSQRQETQYF; CDR3 DNA: TGTGCCAGTAGTCAGAGGCAAGAGACCCAGTACTTC; V gene: TRBV19; J gene: TRBJ2-5; clone size: few; D gene: .
CDR3 protein: CASSLARGQGQETQYF; CDR3 DNA: TGCGCCAGCAGCTTGGCCAGGGGACAGGGCCAAGAGACCCAGTACTTC; V gene: TRBV5-1; J gene: TRBJ2-5; clone size: .; D gene: TRBD1
CDR3 protein: CASSAQGLTQYF; CDR3 DNA: TGTGCCAGCAGTGCGCAGGGGTTGACCCAGTACTTC; V gene: TRBV12-3/TRBV12-4; J gene: TRBJ2-5; clone size: few; D gene: .
CDR3 protein: CASIRGTPETLFF; CDR3 DNA: TGTGCCAGCATAAGGGGAACACCCGAAACACTGTTTTTT; V gene: TRBV2; J gene: TRBJ1-4; clone size: .; D gene: .
CDR3 protein: CASSQNNRGLYNEQFF; CDR3 DNA: TGTGCCAGCAGCCAGAACAACAGGGGGCTTTACAATGAGCAGTTCTTC; V gene: TRBV3-1; J gene: TRBJ2-1; clone size: few; D gene: TRBD1
CDR3 protein: CASSKEGGRHNSPLHF; CDR3 DNA: TGTGCCAGCAGTAAGGAAGGGGGCCGTCATAATTCACCCCTCCACTTT; V gene: TRBV2; J gene: TRBJ1-6; clone size: few; D gene: TRBD1
CDR3 protein: CSARVGGANIQYF; CDR3 DNA: TGCAGTGCTAGAGTGGGGGGGGCAAACATTCAGTACTTC; V gene: TRBV20-1; J gene: TRBJ2-4; clone size: .; D gene: .
CDR3 protein: CASSFLVELFF; CDR3 DNA: TGTGCCAGCAGCTTTTTGGTGGAGCTGTTTTTT; V gene: TRBV7-2; J gene: TRBJ2-2; clone size: many; D gene: .
CDR3 protein: CASSTSQRYGYTF; CDR3 DNA: TGTGCCAGCAGTACCTCTCAGCGCTATGGCTACACCTTC; V gene: TRBV28; J gene: TRBJ1-2; clone size: .; D gene: .
CDR3 protein: CASSDVKPYNEQFF; CDR3 DNA: TGTGCCAGCAGCGATGTTAAACCCTACAATGAGCAGTTCTTC; V gene: TRBV11-2; J gene: TRBJ2-1; clone size: once; D gene: .
CDR3 protein: CSAFKGGSYNEQFF; CDR3 DNA: TGCAGTGCTTTCAAGGGGGGCTCCTACAATGAGCAGTTCTTC; V gene: TRBV20-1; J gene: TRBJ2-1; clone size: few; D gene: .
CDR3 protein: CAISESVDGSYEQYF; CDR3 DNA: TGTGCCATCAGTGAGTCGGTCGACGGTTCCTACGAGCAGTACTTC; V gene: TRBV10-3; J gene: TRBJ2-7; clone size: few; D gene: .
CDR3 protein: CASTHAGQGKTQYF; CDR3 DNA: TGTGCCAGCACCCACGCAGGACAGGGAAAGACCCAGTACTTC; V gene: TRBV6-2/TRBV6-3; J gene: TRBJ2-5; clone size: .; D gene: TRBD1
CDR3 protein: CASSLRGTYNEQFF; CDR3 DNA: TGTGCCAGCAGCTTACGGGGGACCTACAATGAGCAGTTCTTC; V gene: TRBV7-2; J gene: TRBJ2-1; clone size: many; D gene: .
CDR3 protein: CASSPQGARNEQYF; CDR3 DNA: TGTGCCAGCAGCCCACAGGGGGCGCGTAACGAGCAGTACTTC; V gene: TRBV7-9; J gene: TRBJ2-7; clone size: .; D gene: TRBD1
CDR3 protein: CASSLGGRDNSPLHF; CDR3 DNA: TGTGCCAGCAGCTTAGGGGGGCGCGATAATTCACCCCTCCACTTT; V gene: TRBV5-5; J gene: TRBJ1-6; clone size: few; D gene: .
CDR3 protein: CASSVTGGDEQYF; CDR3 DNA: TGTGCCAGCAGCGTAACAGGGGGCGACGAGCAGTACTTC; V gene: TRBV9; J gene: TRBJ2-7; clone size: .; D gene: TRBD1
CDR3 protein: CASKEGGTQYF; CDR3 DNA: TGTGCCAGCAAAGAAGGAGGGACCCAGTACTTC; V gene: TRBV7-8; J gene: TRBJ2-5; clone size: .; D gene: .
CDR3 protein: CSVRHQTSTDTQYF; CDR3 DNA: TGCAGCGTAAGACATCAGACGAGCACAGATACGCAGTATTTT; V gene: TRBV29-1; J gene: TRBJ2-3; clone size: few; D gene: .
CDR3 protein: CASSQGGLNQPQHF; CDR3 DNA: TGTGCCAGCAGCCAAGGGGGTCTCAATCAGCCCCAGCATTTT; V gene: TRBV3-1; J gene: TRBJ1-5; clone size: few; D gene: .
CDR3 protein: CASSNNRDTQYF; CDR3 DNA: TGTGCCAGCAGCAATAACAGGGATACGCAGTATTTT; V gene: TRBV12-3/TRBV12-4; J gene: TRBJ2-3; clone size: .; D gene: .
CDR3 protein: CASSLLGAQAFF; CDR3 DNA: TGTGCCAGCAGTTTATTGGGGGCCCAAGCTTTCTTT; V gene: TRBV12-3/TRBV12-4; J gene: TRBJ1-1; clone size: many; D gene: .
CDR3 protein: CASSLGDRRNSPLHF; CDR3 DNA: TGTGCCAGCAGCTTAGGGGACAGGCGCAATTCACCCCTCCACTTT; V gene: TRBV7-2; J gene: TRBJ1-6; clone size: many; D gene: TRBD1